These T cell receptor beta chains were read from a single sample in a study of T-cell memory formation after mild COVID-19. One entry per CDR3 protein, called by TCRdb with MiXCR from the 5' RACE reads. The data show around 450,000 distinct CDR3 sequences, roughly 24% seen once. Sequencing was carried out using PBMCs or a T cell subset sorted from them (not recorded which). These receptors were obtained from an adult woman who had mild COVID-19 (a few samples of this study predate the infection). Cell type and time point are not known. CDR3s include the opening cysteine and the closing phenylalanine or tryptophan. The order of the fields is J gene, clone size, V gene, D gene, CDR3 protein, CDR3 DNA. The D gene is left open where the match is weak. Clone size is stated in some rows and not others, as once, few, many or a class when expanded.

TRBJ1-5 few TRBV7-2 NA CASSLDGTYQPQHF TGTGCCAGCAGCTTAGACGGGACCTATCAGCCCCAGCATTTT
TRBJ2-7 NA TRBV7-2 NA CASSVGHHYEQYF TGTGCCAGCAGCGTAGGACATCACTACGAGCAGTACTTC
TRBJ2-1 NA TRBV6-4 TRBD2 CASSDSTSGGGNEQFF TGTGCCAGCAGTGACTCGACCAGCGGGGGAGGGAATGAGCAGTTCTTC
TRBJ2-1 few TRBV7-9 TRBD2 CASSPGLAANEQFF TGTGCCAGCAGCCCGGGACTAGCGGCCAATGAGCAGTTCTTC
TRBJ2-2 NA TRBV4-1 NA CASSQVSPDRYANTGELFF TGCGCCAGCAGCCAAGTGAGCCCGGACAGATACGCGAACACCGGGGAGCTGTTTTTT
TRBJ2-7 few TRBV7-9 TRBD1 CASSFPGTGGLYEQYF TGTGCCAGCAGCTTCCCCGGGACAGGGGGCCTCTACGAGCAGTACTTC
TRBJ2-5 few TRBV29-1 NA CSVDVETQYF TGCAGCGTTGATGTAGAGACCCAGTACTTC
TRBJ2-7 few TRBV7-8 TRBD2 CASSLTGTSSVEQYF TGTGCCAGCAGCTTAACGGGGACTAGCTCAGTCGAGCAGTACTTC
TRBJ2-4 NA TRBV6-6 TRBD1 CASRPTGAGNIQYF TGTGCCAGCAGACCGACAGGGGCGGGAAACATTCAGTACTTC
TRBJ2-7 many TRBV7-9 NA CASSLAGLTYEQYF TGTGCCAGCAGCTTAGCTGGACTCACCTACGAGCAGTACTTC
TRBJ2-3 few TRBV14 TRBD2 CASSLHGGGTDTQYF TGTGCCAGCAGCCTGCATGGGGGGGGCACAGATACGCAGTATTTT
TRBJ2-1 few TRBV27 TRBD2 CASSLGSGSNEQFF TGTGCCAGCAGTTTAGGAAGCGGGAGTAATGAGCAGTTCTTC
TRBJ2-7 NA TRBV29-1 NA CSVDWQGSEQYF TGCAGCGTTGACTGGCAGGGCTCCGAGCAGTACTTC
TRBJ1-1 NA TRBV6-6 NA CASSYSRGVEAFF TGTGCCAGCAGTTACTCGCGGGGGGTTGAAGCTTTCTTT
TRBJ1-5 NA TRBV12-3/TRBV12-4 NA CASSFEGGNQPQHF TGTGCCAGCAGTTTTGAGGGGGGAAATCAGCCCCAGCATTTT
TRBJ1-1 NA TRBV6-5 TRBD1 CASSYSGQGYTEAFF TGTGCCAGCAGTTACTCGGGACAGGGGTACACTGAAGCTTTCTTT
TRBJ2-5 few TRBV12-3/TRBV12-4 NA CASSQRDQETQYF TGTGCCAGCAGCCAAAGGGACCAAGAGACCCAGTACTTC
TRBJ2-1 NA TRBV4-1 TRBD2 CASSQARGGHEQFF TGCGCCAGCAGCCAAGCCCGGGGGGGACATGAGCAGTTCTTC
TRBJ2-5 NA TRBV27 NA CASSLYGGETQYF TGTGCCAGCAGTTTATATGGGGGAGAGACCCAGTACTTC
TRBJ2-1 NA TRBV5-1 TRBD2 CASSLEGTSNYNEQFF TGCGCCAGCAGCTTGGAGGGGACTAGCAACTACAATGAGCAGTTCTTC
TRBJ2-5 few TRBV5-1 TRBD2 CASILAGGEETQYF TGCGCCAGCATCCTAGCGGGGGGTGAAGAGACCCAGTACTTC
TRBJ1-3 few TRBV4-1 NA CASSPTGTSGNTIYF TGCGCCAGCAGCCCAACAGGGACCTCTGGAAACACCATATATTTT
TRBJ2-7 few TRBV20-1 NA CSAQSLTKRYEQYF TGCAGTGCCCAATCCTTAACAAAGCGGTACGAGCAGTACTTC
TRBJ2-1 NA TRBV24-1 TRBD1 CATSDRTGRNEQFF TGTGCCACCAGTGACAGGACAGGGCGGAATGAGCAGTTCTTC
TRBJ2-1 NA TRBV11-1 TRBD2 CASSSWTSGSYEQFF TGTGCCAGCAGCTCCTGGACTAGCGGGAGCTATGAGCAGTTCTTC
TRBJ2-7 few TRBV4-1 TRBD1 CASSQVGQGRYEQYF TGCGCCAGCAGCCAAGTGGGACAGGGGCGATACGAGCAGTACTTC
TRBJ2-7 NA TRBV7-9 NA CASSLAGPRPAVRSNSYEQYF TGTGCCAGCAGCTTAGCCGGCCCCCGGCCAGCTGTCAGGTCCAACTCCTACGAGCAGTACTTC
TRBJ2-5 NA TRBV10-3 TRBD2 CAISEPQRGQETQYF TGTGCCATCAGTGAGCCCCAGCGGGGCCAAGAGACCCAGTACTTC
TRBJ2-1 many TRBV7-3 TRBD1 CASSLTGGWNEQFF TGTGCCAGCAGCCTTACAGGGGGTTGGAATGAGCAGTTCTTC
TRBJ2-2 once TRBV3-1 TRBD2 CASSQASGSAGELFF TGTGCCAGCAGCCAAGCTAGCGGGAGTGCCGGGGAGCTGTTTTTT
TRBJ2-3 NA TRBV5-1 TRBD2 CASSLYSGGASDTQYF TGCGCCAGCAGCTTGTATAGCGGGGGGGCCTCAGATACGCAGTATTTT
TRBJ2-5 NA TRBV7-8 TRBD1 CASSLARDRSGETQYF TGTGCCAGCAGCTTAGCGCGGGACAGGTCGGGAGAGACCCAGTACTTC
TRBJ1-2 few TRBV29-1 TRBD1 CSARDSLGGYTF TGCAGCGCCCGGGACAGCCTGGGTGGCTACACCTTC
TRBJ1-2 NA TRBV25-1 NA CASSGTGLEANYGYTF TGTGCCAGCAGTGGCACGGGACTAGAGGCTAACTATGGCTACACCTTC
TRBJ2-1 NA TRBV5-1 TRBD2 CASSLEAGVSYNEQFF TGCGCCAGCAGCTTGGAGGCGGGGGTCTCCTACAATGAGCAGTTCTTC
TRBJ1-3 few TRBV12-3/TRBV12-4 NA CADADLGSGNTIYF TGTGCCGATGCCGACCTGGGGTCTGGAAACACCATATATTTT
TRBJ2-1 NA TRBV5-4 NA CASSSVDRFFNEQFF TGTGCCAGCAGCTCGGTCGACAGATTCTTCAATGAGCAGTTCTTC